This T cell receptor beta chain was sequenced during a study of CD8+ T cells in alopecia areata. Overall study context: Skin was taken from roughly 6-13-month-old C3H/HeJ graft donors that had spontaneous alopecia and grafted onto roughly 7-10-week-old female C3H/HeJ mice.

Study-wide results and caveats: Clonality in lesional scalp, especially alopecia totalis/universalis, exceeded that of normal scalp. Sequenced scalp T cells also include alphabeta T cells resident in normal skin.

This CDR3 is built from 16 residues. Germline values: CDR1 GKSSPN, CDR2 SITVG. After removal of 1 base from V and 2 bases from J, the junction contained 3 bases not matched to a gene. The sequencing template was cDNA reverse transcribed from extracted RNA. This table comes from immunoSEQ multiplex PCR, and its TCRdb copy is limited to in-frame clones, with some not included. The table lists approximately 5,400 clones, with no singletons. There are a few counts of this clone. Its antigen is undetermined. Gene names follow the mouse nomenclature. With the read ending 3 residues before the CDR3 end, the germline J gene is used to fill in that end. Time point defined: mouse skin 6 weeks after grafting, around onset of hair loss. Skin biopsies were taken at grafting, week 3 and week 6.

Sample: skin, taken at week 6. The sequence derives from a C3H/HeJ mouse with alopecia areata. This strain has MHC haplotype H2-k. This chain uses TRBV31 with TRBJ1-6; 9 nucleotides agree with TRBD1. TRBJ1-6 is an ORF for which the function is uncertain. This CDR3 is CAWSRDRVPYNSPLYF. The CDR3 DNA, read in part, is TGTGCCTGGAGTCGGGACAGGGTCCCCTATAATTCGCCC.